These 3 T cell receptor beta chains were all obtained from the same sample, sequenced in a study of shared clonotypes between healthy human individuals. Here immunoSEQ multiplex PCR was the method, and the copy in TCRdb shows in-frame clones only, minus some. The sample records about 1,500,000 clones, around 97% being singletons. Material: naive CD4+ T cells sorted from blood. Subset given: CD45RA+ positively selected. The receptors come from a man younger than 40 in good health.

The rearrangement links TRBV7-3 to TRBJ1-1; D perhaps matches TRBD1 (5 bases). Deletions cut 3 bases from V and 3 bases from J, with 8 bases between. Germline assignment: CDR1 SGHTA and CDR2 FQGTGA. The CDR3 runs 13 residues. CDR3 DNA: TGTGCCAGCAGCTTGGAGGGGCACACTGAAGCTTTCTTT. Protein: CASSLEGHTEAFF.

The V call is TRBV10-1, the J call TRBJ1-4; D might be TRBD1 (6 bases). This CDR3 spans 15 amino acids. Germline V gene data show CDR1 as WNHNN and CDR2 as SYGVQD (reference sequence). V shed 8 bases and J shed 0 bases, with 13 bases lying between them. The CDR3 DNA is TGCGCCAGCGAAAACAGGGTCTCAACTAATGAAAAACTGTTTTTT. Amino acid sequence: CASENRVSTNEKLFF.

The chain employs TRBV7-9 and TRBJ2-1, with 8 positions matching TRBD1. CDR1 is SEHNR, CDR2 FQNEAQ, per germline (reference sequence). The trim removed 4 bases at V and 6 bases at J, leaving 11 bases unmatched. The CDR3 is made up of 16 amino acids. CDR3 amino acids: CASSSRTGKQFNEQFF. The CDR3 region has the DNA TGTGCCAGCAGCTCACGGACAGGGAAACAATTCAATGAGCAGTTCTTC.